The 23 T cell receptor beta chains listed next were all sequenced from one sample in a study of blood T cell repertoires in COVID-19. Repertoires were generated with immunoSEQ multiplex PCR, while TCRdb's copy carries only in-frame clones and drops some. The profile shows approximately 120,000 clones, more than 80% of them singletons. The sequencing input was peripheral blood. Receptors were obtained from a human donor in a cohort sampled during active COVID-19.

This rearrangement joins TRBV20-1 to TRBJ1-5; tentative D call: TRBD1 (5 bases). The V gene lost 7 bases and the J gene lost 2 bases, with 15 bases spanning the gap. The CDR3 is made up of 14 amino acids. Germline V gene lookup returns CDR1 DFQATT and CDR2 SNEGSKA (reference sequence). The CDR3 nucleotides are TGCAGTGTTAGTCAGGGTATCGGCAATCAGCCCCAGCATTTT. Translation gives CSVSQGIGNQPQHF.

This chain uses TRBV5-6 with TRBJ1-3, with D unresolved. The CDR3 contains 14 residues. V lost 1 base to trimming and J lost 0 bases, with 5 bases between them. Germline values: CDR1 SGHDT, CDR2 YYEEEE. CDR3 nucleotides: TGTGCCAGCAGCTTGTCCAGCTCTGGAAACACCATATATTTT. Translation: CASSLSSSGNTIYF.

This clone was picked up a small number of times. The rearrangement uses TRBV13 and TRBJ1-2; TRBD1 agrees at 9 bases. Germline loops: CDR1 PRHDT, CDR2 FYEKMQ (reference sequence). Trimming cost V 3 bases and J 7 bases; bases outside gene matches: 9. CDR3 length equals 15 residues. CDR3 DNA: TGTGCCAGCAGCTTCGACAGGGGGTCTCTCAGTGGCTACACCTTC. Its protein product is CASSFDRGSLSGYTF.

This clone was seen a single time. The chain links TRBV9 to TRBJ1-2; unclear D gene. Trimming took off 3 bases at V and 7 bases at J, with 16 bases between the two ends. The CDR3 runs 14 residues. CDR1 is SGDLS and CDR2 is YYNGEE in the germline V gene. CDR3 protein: CASSDLNVRSGYTF. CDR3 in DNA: TGTGCCAGCAGCGACCTCAACGTTCGTAGTGGCTACACCTTC.

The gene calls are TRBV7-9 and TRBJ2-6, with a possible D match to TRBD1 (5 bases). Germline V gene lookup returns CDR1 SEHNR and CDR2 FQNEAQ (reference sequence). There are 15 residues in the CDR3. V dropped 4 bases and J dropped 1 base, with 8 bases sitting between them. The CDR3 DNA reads TGTGCCAGCAGCTCGTCAGGGTCTGGGGCCAACGTCCTGACTTTC. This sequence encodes CASSSSGSGANVLTF. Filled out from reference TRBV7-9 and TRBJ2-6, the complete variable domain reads DTGVSQNPRHKITKRGQNVTFRCDPISEHNRLYWYRQTLGQGPEFLTYFQNEAQLEKSRLLSDRFSAERPKGSFSTLEIQRTEQGDSAMYLCASSSSGSGANVLTFGAGSRLTVL.

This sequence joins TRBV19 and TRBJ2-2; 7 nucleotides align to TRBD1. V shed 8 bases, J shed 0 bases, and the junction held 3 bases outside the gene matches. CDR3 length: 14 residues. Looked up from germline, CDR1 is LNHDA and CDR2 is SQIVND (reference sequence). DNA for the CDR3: TGTGCCAGTCACAGGGGAACGAACACCGGGGAGCTGTTTTTT. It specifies CASHRGTNTGELFF.

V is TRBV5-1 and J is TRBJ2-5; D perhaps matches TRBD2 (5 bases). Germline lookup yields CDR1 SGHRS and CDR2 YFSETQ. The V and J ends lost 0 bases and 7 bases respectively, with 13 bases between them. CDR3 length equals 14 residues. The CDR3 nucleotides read TGCGCCAGCAGCTTGGTGAACGGGGATGGGACCCAGTACTTC. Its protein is CASSLVNGDGTQYF.

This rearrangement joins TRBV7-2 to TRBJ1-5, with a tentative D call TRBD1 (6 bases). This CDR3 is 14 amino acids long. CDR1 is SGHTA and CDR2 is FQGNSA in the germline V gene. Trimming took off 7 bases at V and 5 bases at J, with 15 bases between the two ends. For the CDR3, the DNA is TGTGCCAGCACCCAGCGGGGGCTAGATCAGCCCCAGCATTTT. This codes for CASTQRGLDQPQHF.

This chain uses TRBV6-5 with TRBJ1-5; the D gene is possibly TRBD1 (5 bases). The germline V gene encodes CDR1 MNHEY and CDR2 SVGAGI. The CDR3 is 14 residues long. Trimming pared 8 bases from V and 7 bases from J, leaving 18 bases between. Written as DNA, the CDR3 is TGTGCCAGCCACAACTCAGCCTCAGGGCAGCCCCAGCATTTT. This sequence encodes CASHNSASGQPQHF.

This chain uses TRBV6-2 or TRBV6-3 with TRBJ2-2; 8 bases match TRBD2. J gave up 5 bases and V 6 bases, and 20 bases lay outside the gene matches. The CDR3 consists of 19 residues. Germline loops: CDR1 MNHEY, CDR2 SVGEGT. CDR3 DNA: TGTGCCAGCAGCCACATTACATCCGGGGGGGCCGCAAGGACCGGGGAGCTGTTTTTT. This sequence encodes CASSHITSGGAARTGELFF.

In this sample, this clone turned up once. CDR3 in DNA: TGTGCCACCAGCAGAGTTATTCGGGGTAGGACTTCAGATACGCAGTATTTT. It yields the protein CATSRVIRGRTSDTQYF. The chain couples TRBV15 to TRBJ2-3, with D perhaps TRBD2 (5 bases). CDR1 and CDR2 (germline): LNHNV, YYDKDF (reference sequence). Between the trimmed V and J ends, which lost 1 base and 4 bases, there was a span of 18 bases. CDR3 length: 17 residues.

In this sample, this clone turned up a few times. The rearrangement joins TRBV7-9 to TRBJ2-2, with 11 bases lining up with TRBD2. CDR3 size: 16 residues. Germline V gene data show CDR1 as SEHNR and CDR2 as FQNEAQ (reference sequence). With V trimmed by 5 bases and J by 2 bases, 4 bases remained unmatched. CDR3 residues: CASSPLAGGNTGELFF. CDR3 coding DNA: TGTGCCAGCAGCCCGCTAGCGGGAGGTAACACCGGGGAGCTGTTTTTT.

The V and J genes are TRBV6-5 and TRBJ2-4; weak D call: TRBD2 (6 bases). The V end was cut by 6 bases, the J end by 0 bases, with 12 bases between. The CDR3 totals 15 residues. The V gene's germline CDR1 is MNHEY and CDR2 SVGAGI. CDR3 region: CASSRQGLAKNIQYF. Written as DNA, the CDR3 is TGTGCCAGCAGCCGCCAGGGACTAGCCAAAAACATTCAGTACTTC.

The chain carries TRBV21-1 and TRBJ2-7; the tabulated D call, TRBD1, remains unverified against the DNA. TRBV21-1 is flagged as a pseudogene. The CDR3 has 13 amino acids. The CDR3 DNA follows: TGTGCCAGCAGCACCCGACAGGGCTACGAGCAGTACTTC. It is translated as CASSTRQGYEQYF.

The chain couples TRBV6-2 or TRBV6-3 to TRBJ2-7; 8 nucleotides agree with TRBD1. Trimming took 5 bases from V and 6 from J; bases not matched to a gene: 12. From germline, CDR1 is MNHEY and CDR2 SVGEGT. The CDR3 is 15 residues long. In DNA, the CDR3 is TGTGCCAGCAGTCCCAACCTCCAACAGGGGGGCGAGCAGTACTTC. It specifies CASSPNLQQGGEQYF.

In nucleotides, the CDR3 is TGCGCCAGCAGCCTGGCAGGGCCCTCAGGCTATGGCTACACCTTC. Protein: CASSLAGPSGYGYTF. The rearrangement links TRBV4-1 to TRBJ1-2, with a weak D call TRBD1 (5 bases). CDR3 length: 15 residues. Trimming stripped 4 bases from V and 4 bases from J, with 16 bases between. CDR1 and CDR2 (germline): MGHRA, YSYEKL.

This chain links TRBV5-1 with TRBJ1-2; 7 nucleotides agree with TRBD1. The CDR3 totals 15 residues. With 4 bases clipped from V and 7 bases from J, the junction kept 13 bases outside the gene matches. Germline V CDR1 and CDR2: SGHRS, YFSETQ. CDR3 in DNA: TGCGCCAGCAGCATCCGACAGGGAGGTACAGCTGGCTACACCTTC. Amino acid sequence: CASSIRQGGTAGYTF.

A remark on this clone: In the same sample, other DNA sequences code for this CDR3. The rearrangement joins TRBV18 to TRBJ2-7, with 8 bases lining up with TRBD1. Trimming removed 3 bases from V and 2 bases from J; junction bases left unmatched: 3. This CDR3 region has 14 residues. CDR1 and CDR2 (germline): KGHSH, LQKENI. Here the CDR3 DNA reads TGTGCCAGCTCACCCGGGACAGGAACCTACGAGCAGTACTTC. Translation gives CASSPGTGTYEQYF.

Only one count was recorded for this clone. The CDR3 loop is CASSFSFGGYEQYF. CDR3 bases: TGTGCCAGCAGTTTCAGTTTTGGCGGCTACGAGCAGTACTTC. The rearrangement uses TRBV27 and TRBJ2-7; no definite D call. The CDR3 contains 14 residues. Germline-derived CDR1 and CDR2 are MNHEY and SMNVEV (reference sequence). V lost 3 bases and J lost 3, with 12 bases in between.

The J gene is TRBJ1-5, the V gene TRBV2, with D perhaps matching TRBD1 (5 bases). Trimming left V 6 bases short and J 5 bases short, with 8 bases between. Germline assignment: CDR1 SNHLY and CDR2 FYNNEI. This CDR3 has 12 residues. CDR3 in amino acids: CASSGGDQPQHF. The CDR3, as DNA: TGTGCCAGCAGCGGGGGAGATCAGCCCCAGCATTTT.

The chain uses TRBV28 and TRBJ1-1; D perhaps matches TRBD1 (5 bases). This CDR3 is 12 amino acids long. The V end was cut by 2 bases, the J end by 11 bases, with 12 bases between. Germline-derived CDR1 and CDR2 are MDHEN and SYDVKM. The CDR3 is CASSLGGGIAFF. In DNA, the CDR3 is TGTGCCAGCAGTTTAGGCGGGGGGATCGCTTTCTTT.

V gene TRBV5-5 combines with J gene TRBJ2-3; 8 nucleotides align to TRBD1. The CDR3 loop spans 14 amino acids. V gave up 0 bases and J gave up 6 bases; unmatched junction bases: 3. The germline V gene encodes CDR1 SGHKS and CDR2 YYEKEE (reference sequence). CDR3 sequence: CASSLGQGFDTQYF. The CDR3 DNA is TGTGCCAGCAGCTTGGGACAGGGGTTTGATACGCAGTATTTT.

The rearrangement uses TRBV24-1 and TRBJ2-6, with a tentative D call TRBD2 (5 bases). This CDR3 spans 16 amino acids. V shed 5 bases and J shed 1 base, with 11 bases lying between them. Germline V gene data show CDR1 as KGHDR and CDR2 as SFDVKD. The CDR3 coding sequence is TGTGCCACCAGTGTCGGGCGCGGGTCTGGGGCCAACGTCCTGACTTTC. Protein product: CATSVGRGSGANVLTF.